What follows are 7 T cell receptor beta chains derived from one specimen sequenced in a study of blood T cell repertoires in COVID-19. Here immunoSEQ multiplex PCR was the method, and the copy in TCRdb shows in-frame clones only, minus some. This table has some 170,000 clones, roughly 87% appearing once. Input material: peripheral blood. These receptor sequences come from a woman in her seventies with acute or convalescent COVID-19.

The J gene is TRBJ2-5, the V gene TRBV5-1, with a weak D call TRBD2 (5 bases). The length of the CDR3 is 14 residues. Germline CDR1 is SGHRS and CDR2 is YFSETQ. V dropped 0 bases and J dropped 3 bases, with 9 bases sitting between them. The CDR3 protein is CASSLARREETQYF. CDR3 coding DNA: TGCGCCAGCAGCTTGGCAAGGCGGGAAGAGACCCAGTACTTC.

This chain joins TRBV7-9 and TRBJ2-3; 14 bases are a match to TRBD2. The ends lost 7 bases at V and 3 bases at J; junction bases unmatched: 15. Germline lookup yields CDR1 SEHNR and CDR2 FQNEAQ (reference sequence). The CDR3 covers 19 residues. The chain's CDR3 is CASKGIGTGTSGSTDTQYF. The CDR3 nucleotides are TGTGCCAGCAAAGGGATTGGAACCGGGACTAGCGGGAGTACAGATACGCAGTATTTT.

This chain connects TRBV6-6 to TRBJ1-5; TRBD1 matches 8 bases. V was pared by 2 bases and J by 4 bases, with 7 bases of the junction left unmatched. CDR3 length: 16 amino acids. Germline V CDR1 and CDR2: MNHNY, SVGAGI (reference sequence). The chain's CDR3 is CASSYQGAVNNQPQHF. The CDR3 DNA is TGTGCCAGCAGTTACCAGGGGGCGGTAAATAATCAGCCCCAGCATTTT.

This CDR3 reads CASRIRNDGVYEQYF. The CDR3 nucleotides are TGTGCCAGTAGGATTCGGAACGATGGAGTTTACGAGCAGTACTTC. The rearrangement uses TRBV19 and TRBJ2-7, with no clear D. Between the trimmed V and J ends, which lost 6 bases and 4 bases, there was a span of 19 bases. CDR3 size: 15 residues. Germline V CDR1 and CDR2: LNHDA, SQIVND (reference sequence).

V is TRBV5-5 and J is TRBJ2-6; no reliable D call. The CDR3 is made up of 16 amino acids. Deletions cut 2 bases from V and 0 bases from J, with 9 bases between. CDR1 and CDR2 (germline): SGHKS, YYEKEE (reference sequence). CDR3 nucleotide sequence: TGTGCCAGCAGCTTCACGGTATCCTCTGGGGCCAACGTCCTGACTTTC. Its protein product is CASSFTVSSGANVLTF.

This rearrangement joins TRBV20-1 to TRBJ1-1; 8 bases fit TRBD1. The V segment lost 3 bases and the J segment 5 bases; nucleotides outside the gene matches: 8. The CDR3 length is 14 residues. The germline gives CDR1 DFQATT, CDR2 SNEGSKA (reference sequence). In nucleotides, the CDR3 is TGCAGTGCTAGTTCCAGGGGGCGGAGTACTGAAGCTTTCTTT. As protein: CSASSRGRSTEAFF.

V gene TRBV7-9 combines with J gene TRBJ1-3, with 9 bases that match TRBD1. There are 15 residues in the CDR3. The V and J ends lost 4 bases and 4 bases, in that order; junction bases with no gene match: 5. Germline CDR1 and CDR2: SEHNR and FQNEAQ (reference sequence). The CDR3 nucleotides are TGTGCCAGCAGCTGGGACAGGGTAGGCGGAAACACCATATATTTT. This gives the protein CASSWDRVGGNTIYF.